These 8 T cell receptor beta chains originate from one sample sequenced in a study of T-cell memory formation after mild COVID-19. TCRdb reprocessed the 5' RACE reads via MiXCR and lists one record per CDR3 protein. The sample carries 410,000 or so distinct CDR3 sequences, less than 25% recorded once. Sample: PBMCs or a T cell subset sorted from them (not recorded which). The receptors stem from an adult woman who had mild COVID-19 (a few samples of this study predate the infection). Cell type and time point are not known.

Turning to this clonotype: One base away lies a much larger clone, so this may be a sequencing read error. The chain recombines TRBV6-5 with TRBJ1-5, with 10 bases matching TRBD1. CDR1 is MNHEY, CDR2 SVGAGI, per germline. With V trimmed by 6 bases and J by 3 bases, 5 bases remained unmatched. CDR3 length equals 15 residues. DNA of the CDR3: TGTGCCAGCAGCTACGGGACAGGGGACAATCAGCCCCAGCATTTT. It encodes CASSYGTGDNQPQHF.

The chain uses TRBV12-3 or TRBV12-4 and TRBJ1-6; weak D call: TRBD1 (5 bases). Trimming removed 3 bases at V and 10 bases at J, with 7 bases between. CDR3 length equals 12 residues. In DNA, the CDR3 is TGTGCCAGCAGTTTTTGGGACTCACCCCTCCACTTT. Its protein product is CASSFWDSPLHF.

The J gene is TRBJ2-4, the V gene TRBV9; 12 positions agree with TRBD2. CDR3 length equals 14 residues. The germline V gene encodes CDR1 SGDLS and CDR2 YYNGEE. V lost 6 bases, J lost 6 bases, and 4 bases stayed unmatched. The CDR3 region is CASTSGRVGNIQYF. The CDR3 DNA reads as TGTGCCAGCACTAGCGGGAGGGTTGGAAACATTCAGTACTTC.

The V and J genes are TRBV6-6 and TRBJ1-6, with TRBD1 identical over 8 bases. The germline CDR1 and CDR2 sequences are MNHNY and SVGAGI (reference sequence). The CDR3 is 17 amino acids. V was pared by 1 base and J by 6 bases, with 8 bases of the junction left unmatched. In nucleotides, the CDR3 is TGTGCCAGCAGTTACTTACCGGGACAGGATTTTAATTCACCCCTCCACTTT. Its translation is CASSYLPGQDFNSPLHF.

This clonotype was counted a few times. The chain employs TRBV5-1 and TRBJ2-1; 9 nucleotides agree with TRBD2. CDR1 SGHRS and CDR2 YFSETQ come from the germline V gene. The CDR3 has 17 residues. V shed 2 bases, J shed 6 bases, and the junction held 12 bases outside the gene matches. The CDR3 DNA reads TGCGCCAGCAGCTTTCTAGCGGGGACTACTATCGGCAATGAGCAGTTCTTC. Amino acid sequence: CASSFLAGTTIGNEQFF.

The gene calls are TRBV28 and TRBJ1-2; 7 positions agree with TRBD1. Germline CDR1 reads MDHEN; CDR2 reads SYDVKM. This CDR3 comprises 15 residues. Unmatched junction bases numbered 15, after V lost 6 bases and J lost 8 bases. CDR3 region: CASSPTGASPWGYTF. In nucleotides, the CDR3 is TGTGCCAGCAGCCCTACAGGGGCCAGCCCTTGGGGCTACACCTTC.

Only a few counts were recorded for this clonotype. This chain uses TRBV6-6 with TRBJ2-7; TRBD1 matches at 11 bases. This CDR3 region has 16 residues. V dropped 6 bases and J dropped 3; count of bases not matched to a gene: 10. The germline gives CDR1 MNHNY, CDR2 SVGAGI (reference sequence). CDR3 sequence: CASSRTRDRGDYEQYF. The CDR3 DNA sequence: TGTGCCAGCAGCCGTACTCGGGACAGGGGGGACTACGAGCAGTACTTC.

The J gene is TRBJ2-3, the V gene TRBV4-1; 13 nucleotides line up with TRBD2. This CDR3 comprises 20 residues. V shed 6 bases, J shed 2 bases, and the junction held 17 bases outside the gene matches. The V gene's germline CDR1 is MGHRA and CDR2 YSYEKL. CDR3 protein: CASSPRTSGGHMGLTDTQYF. The CDR3 DNA reads as TGCGCCAGCAGTCCTCGGACTAGCGGGGGCCACATGGGGCTCACAGATACGCAGTATTTT.